This T cell receptor beta chain was sequenced for a study of CD8 T cells in Susac syndrome. Broader study findings: The authors acknowledged that the study's TCR sequencing and HLA analysis involved relatively few individuals.

TCR beta sequencing was performed on blood CD8+ and CD4+ T cells. Negative isolation yielded CD4+ and CD8+ T cells, and FACS enriched TEMRA cells. Reverse transcription of 0.5 to 1 ug RNA was performed with random hexamers. TCR beta CDR3 was amplified by immunoSEQ covering 54 Vbeta and 13 Jbeta. TCRdb re-derived calls from the immunoSEQ multiplex PCR reads in MiXCR, one entry per CDR3 protein. The data hold tens of thousands of distinct CDR3 sequences, with around 96% observed a single time. After removal of 1 base from V and 9 bases from J, the junction contained 1 base not matched to a gene. There are 15 residues in the CDR3. Germline lookup yields CDR1 SEHNR and CDR2 FQNEAQ (reference sequence). With regard to this clonotype: As yet, its antigen is unknown.

This TCR came from a human donor with multiple sclerosis. Sequenced: CD4+ T cells from PBMCs. The chain joins TRBV7-9 to TRBJ2-1; 15 bases map to TRBD2. The CDR3 loop reads CASSLGTSGGAEQFF. The CDR3 region has the DNA TGTGCCAGCAGCTTAGGGACTAGCGGGGGGGCTGAGCAGTTCTTC.